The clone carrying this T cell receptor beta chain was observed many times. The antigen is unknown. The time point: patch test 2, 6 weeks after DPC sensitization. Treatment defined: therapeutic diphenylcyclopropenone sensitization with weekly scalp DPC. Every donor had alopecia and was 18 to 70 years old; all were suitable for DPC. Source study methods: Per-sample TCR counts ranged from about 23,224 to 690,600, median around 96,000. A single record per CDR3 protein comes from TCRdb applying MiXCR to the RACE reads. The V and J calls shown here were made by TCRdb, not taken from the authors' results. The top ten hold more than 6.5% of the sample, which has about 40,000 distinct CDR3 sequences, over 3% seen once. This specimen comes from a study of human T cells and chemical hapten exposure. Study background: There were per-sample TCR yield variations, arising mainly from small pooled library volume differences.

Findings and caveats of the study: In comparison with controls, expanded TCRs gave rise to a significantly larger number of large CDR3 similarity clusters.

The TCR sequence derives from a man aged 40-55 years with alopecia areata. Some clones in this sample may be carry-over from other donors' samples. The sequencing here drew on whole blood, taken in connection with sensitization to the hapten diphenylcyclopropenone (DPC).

CDR3 sequence (DNA): TGTGCCAGCAGCCAACCGGGCAGTTCCAAAAACATTCAGTACTTC. Residues: CASSQPGSSKNIQYF. V usage is TRBV28 and J usage is TRBJ2-4, with D unclear. The length of the CDR3 is 15 residues. CDR1 is MDHEN, CDR2 SYDVKM, per germline. V was trimmed by 6 bases and J by 2 bases, leaving 14 bases between them. Combining the CDR3 with reference TRBV28 and TRBJ2-4 gives the whole variable domain DVKVTQSSRYLVKRTGEKVFLECVQDMDHENMFWYRQDPGLGLRLIYFSYDVKMKEKGDIPEGYSVSREKKERFSLILESASTNQTSMYLCASSQPGSSKNIQYFGAGTRLSVL.